This T cell receptor (beta chain) was sequenced for a study of T cell repertoires in cytomegalovirus infection. Study information: Evidence of both CMV infection and a matching HLA type came from public TCR beta signatures. Broader study findings: Cumulated frequencies of public TCR beta families served to identify carriers of CMV plus the relevant HLA. Dominant in the ex vivo response were TCR beta clonotypes restricted by HLA-C and specific for CMV.

Using its own MiXCR run on the reads, TCRdb lists one record per CDR3 protein. The sample holds about 310,000 distinct CDR3 sequences, about a sixth seen once. There are 14 residues in the CDR3. Germline loops: CDR1 DFQATT, CDR2 SNEGSKA (reference sequence). Trimming removed 3 bases at V and 2 bases at J, with 11 bases between. As to this clonotype: Antigen: not known.

The sample consisted of PBMCs. The receptor was derived from a human donor in good health (CMV status not recorded). Some clones in this sample may be carry-over from other donors' samples. The chain is built from TRBV20-1 and TRBJ1-5; D uncertain. The CDR3 loop is CSASSGFGNQPQHF. The CDR3 bases are TGCAGTGCTAGTTCGGGCTTCGGCAATCAGCCCCAGCATTTT.